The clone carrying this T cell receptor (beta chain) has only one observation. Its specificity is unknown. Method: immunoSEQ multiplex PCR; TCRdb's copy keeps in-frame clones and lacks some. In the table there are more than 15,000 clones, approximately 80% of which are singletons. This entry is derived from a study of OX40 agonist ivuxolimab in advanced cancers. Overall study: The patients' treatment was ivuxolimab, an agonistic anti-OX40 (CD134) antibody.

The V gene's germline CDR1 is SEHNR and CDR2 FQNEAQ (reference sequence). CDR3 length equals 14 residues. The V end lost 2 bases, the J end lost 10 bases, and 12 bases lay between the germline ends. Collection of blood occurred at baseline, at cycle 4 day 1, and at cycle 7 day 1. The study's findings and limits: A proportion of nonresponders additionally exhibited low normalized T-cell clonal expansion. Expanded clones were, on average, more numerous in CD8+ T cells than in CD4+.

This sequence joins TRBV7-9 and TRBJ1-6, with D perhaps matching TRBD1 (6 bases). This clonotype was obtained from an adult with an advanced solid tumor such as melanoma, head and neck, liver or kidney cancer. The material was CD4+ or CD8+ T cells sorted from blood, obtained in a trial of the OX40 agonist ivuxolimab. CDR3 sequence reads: CASSLQGLVSPLHF. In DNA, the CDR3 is TGTGCCAGCAGCTTACAGGGGTTAGTCTCACCCCTCCACTTT.